Sequencing of this TCR beta chain was carried out in a study of OX40 agonist ivuxolimab in advanced cancers. The wider study: Ivuxolimab, which is an agonistic anti-OX40 (CD134) antibody, was administered to the patients. Patients were treated with intravenous ivuxolimab, dosed at 0.01 to 10 mg/kg and infused every 2 weeks. With a range of about 20 to 79, age averaged about 58 years, and around 83% were male. Study conclusions and caveats: Relative to CD4+, CD8+ T cells held more expanded clones on average.

The V gene lost 3 bases and the J gene lost 0 bases, with 9 bases spanning the gap. The CDR3 loop spans 15 amino acids. CDR1 is SGHNT and CDR2 is YENEEA in the germline V gene. Of note for this clone: As yet, its antigen is unknown.

Libraries were prepared by immunoSEQ multiplex PCR; TCRdb keeps only in-frame clonotypes and omits some of them. The data show just over 90,000 clones, approximately 94% seen once. The source of this sequence is an adult with an advanced solid tumor such as melanoma, head and neck, liver or kidney cancer. The V gene is TRBV11-3, the J gene TRBJ2-1; D is possibly TRBD2 (6 bases). This specimen consisted of CD4+ or CD8+ T cells sorted from blood, obtained in a trial of the OX40 agonist ivuxolimab. CDR3 sequence: CASSFDGGSYNEQFF. The CDR3, as DNA: TGTGCCAGCAGCTTTGACGGGGGCTCCTACAATGAGCAGTTCTTC.